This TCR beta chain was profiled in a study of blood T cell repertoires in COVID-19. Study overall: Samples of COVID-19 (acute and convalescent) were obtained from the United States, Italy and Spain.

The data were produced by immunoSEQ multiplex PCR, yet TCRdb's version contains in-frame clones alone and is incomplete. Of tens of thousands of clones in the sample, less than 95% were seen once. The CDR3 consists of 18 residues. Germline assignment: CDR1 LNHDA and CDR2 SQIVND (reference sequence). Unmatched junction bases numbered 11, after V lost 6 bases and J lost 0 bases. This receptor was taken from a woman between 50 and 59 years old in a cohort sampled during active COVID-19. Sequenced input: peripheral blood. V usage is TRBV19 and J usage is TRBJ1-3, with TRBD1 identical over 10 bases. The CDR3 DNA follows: TGTGCCAGTAGATCGTTGACGGGACAGGGGCACTCTGGAAACACCATATATTTT. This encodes CASRSLTGQGHSGNTIYF. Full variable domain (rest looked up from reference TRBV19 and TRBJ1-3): DGGITQSPKYLFRKEGQNVTLSCEQNLNHDAMYWYRQDPGQGLRLIYYSQIVNDFQKGDIAEGYSVSREKKESFPLTVTSAQKNPTAFYLCASRSLTGQGHSGNTIYFGEGSWLTVV.